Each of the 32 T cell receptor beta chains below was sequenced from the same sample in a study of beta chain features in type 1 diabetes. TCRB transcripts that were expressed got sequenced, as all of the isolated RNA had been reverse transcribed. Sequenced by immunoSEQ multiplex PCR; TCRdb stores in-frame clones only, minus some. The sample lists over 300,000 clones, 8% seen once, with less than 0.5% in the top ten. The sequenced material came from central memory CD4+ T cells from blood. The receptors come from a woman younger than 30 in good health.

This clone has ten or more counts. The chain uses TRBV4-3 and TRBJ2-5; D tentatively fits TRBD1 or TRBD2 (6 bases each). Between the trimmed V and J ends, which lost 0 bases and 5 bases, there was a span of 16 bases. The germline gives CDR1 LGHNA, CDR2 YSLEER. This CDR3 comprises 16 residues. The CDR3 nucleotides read TGCGCCAGCAGCCAAGAGGGGTCGCAGGGGAGGGAGACCCAGTACTTC. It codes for CASSQEGSQGRETQYF.

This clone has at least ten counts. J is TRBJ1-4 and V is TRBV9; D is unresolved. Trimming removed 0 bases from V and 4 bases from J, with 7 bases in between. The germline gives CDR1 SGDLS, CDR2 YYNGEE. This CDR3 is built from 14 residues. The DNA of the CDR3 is TGTGCCAGCAGCGTAGGCAACGATAATGAAAAACTGTTTTTT. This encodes CASSVGNDNEKLFF. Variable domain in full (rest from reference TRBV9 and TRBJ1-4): DSGVTQTPKHLITATGQRVTLRCSPRSGDLSVYWYQQSLDQGLQFLIQYYNGEERAKGNILERFSAQQFPDLHSELNLSSLELGDSALYFCASSVGNDNEKLFFGSGTQLSVL.

The CDR3 here is CASSLSDRPTYEQYF. The CDR3 coding sequence is TGCGCCAGCAGCTTGTCGGACAGGCCCACCTACGAGCAGTACTTC. The rearrangement uses TRBV5-1 and TRBJ2-7; 7 nucleotides match TRBD1. The CDR3 is 15 amino acids. V lost 1 base and J lost 2; bases outside the gene matches: 6. CDR1 is SGHRS, CDR2 YFSETQ, per germline.

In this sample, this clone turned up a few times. The CDR3: CASSRGGTASNTEAFF. The CDR3 DNA reads as TGTGCCAGCAGTAGGGGGGGGACGGCATCAAACACTGAAGCTTTCTTT. This chain links TRBV28 with TRBJ1-1; TRBD1 might be the D (6 bases). V was clipped by 5 bases and J by 2 bases, with 18 bases between them. There are 16 residues in the CDR3. CDR1 MDHEN and CDR2 SYDVKM come from the germline V gene.

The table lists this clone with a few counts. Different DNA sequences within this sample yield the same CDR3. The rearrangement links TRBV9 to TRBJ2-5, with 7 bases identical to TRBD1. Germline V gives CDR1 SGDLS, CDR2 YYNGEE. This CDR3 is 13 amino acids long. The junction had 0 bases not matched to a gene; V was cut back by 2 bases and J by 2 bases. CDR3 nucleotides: TGTGCCAGCAGCGTGGGACAGCAAGAGACCCAGTACTTC. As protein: CASSVGQQETQYF. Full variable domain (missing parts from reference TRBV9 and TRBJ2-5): DSGVTQTPKHLITATGQRVTLRCSPRSGDLSVYWYQQSLDQGLQFLIQYYNGEERAKGNILERFSAQQFPDLHSELNLSSLELGDSALYFCASSVGQQETQYFGPGTRLLVL.

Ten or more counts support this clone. The CDR3 here is CASSKFERMNTEAFF. The DNA of the CDR3 is TGTGCCAGCAGCAAATTCGAGCGCATGAACACTGAAGCTTTCTTT. This rearrangement joins TRBV21-1 to TRBJ1-1. TRBV21-1 has pseudogene status. The CDR3 sequence is 15 residues long.

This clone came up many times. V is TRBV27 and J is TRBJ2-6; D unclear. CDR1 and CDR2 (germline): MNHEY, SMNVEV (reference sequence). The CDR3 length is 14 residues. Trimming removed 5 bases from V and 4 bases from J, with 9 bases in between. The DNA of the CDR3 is TGTGCCAGCAGTCCGAGGTCCGGGGCCAACGTCCTGACTTTC. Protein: CASSPRSGANVLTF.

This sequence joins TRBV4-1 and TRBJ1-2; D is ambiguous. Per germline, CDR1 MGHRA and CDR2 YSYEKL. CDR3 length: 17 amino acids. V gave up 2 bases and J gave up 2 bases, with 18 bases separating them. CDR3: CASSQSWAEVRNYGYTF. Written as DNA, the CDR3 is TGCGCCAGCAGCCAATCCTGGGCTGAAGTTCGAAACTATGGCTACACCTTC.

The CDR3 DNA is TGCAGCGTTGTCCCCAGCCAAGAGACCCAGTACTTC. Protein: CSVVPSQETQYF. The J gene is TRBJ2-5, the V gene TRBV29-1, with D uncertain. This CDR3 region has 12 residues. The germline V and J ends were trimmed by 4 bases and 1 base, with 7 bases remaining between them. From germline, CDR1 is SQVTM and CDR2 ANQGSEA.

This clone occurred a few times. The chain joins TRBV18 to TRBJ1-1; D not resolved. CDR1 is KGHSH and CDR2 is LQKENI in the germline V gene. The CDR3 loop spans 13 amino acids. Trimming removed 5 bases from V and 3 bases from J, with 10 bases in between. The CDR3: CASSTSRDTEAFF. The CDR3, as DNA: TGTGCCAGCTCAACTTCGCGGGACACTGAAGCTTTCTTT. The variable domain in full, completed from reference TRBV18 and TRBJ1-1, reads NAGVMQNPRHLVRRRGQEARLRCSPMKGHSHVYWYRQLPEEGLKFMVYLQKENIIDESGMPKERFSAEFPKEGPSILRIQQVVRGDSAAYFCASSTSRDTEAFFGQGTRLTVV.

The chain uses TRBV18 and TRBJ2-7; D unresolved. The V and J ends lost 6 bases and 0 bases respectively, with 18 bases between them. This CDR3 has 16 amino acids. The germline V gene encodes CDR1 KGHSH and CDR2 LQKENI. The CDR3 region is CASSPANQHSSYEQYF. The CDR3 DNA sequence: TGTGCCAGCTCGCCAGCAAATCAGCACAGCTCCTACGAGCAGTACTTC. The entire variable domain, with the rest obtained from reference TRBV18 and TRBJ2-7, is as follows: NAGVMQNPRHLVRRRGQEARLRCSPMKGHSHVYWYRQLPEEGLKFMVYLQKENIIDESGMPKERFSAEFPKEGPSILRIQQVVRGDSAAYFCASSPANQHSSYEQYFGPGTRLTVT.

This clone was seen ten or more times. The CDR3 DNA reads as TGTGCCAGCAGCACACAACTAGCGGACCTGTTCACAGATACGCAGTATTTT. This encodes CASSTQLADLFTDTQYF. The chain uses TRBV7-9 and TRBJ2-3, with TRBD2 identical over 8 bases. V gave up 5 bases and J gave up 2 bases; unmatched junction bases: 12. The length of the CDR3 is 17 residues. Germline assignment: CDR1 SEHNR and CDR2 FQNEAQ (reference sequence).

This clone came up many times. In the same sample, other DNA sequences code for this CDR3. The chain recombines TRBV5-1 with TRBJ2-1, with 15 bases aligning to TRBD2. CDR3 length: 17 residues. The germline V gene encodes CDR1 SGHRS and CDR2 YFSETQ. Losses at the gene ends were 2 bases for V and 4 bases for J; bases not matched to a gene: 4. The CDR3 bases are TGCGCCAGCAGCTTAAGGACTAGCGGGAGGGAGTACAATGAGCAGTTCTTC. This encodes CASSLRTSGREYNEQFF.

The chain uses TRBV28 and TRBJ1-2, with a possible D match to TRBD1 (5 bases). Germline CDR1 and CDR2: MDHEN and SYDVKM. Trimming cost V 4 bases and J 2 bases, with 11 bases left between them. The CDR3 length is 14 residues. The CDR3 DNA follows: TGTGCCAGCAGTTCAGTAGGGGTCAACTATGGCTACACCTTC. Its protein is CASSSVGVNYGYTF.

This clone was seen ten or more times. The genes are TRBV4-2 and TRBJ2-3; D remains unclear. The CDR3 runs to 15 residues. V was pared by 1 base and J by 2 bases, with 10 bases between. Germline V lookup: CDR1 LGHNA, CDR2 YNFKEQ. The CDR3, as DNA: TGTGCCAGCAGCCAAGGACTCCCGACCACAGATACGCAGTATTTT. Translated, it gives CASSQGLPTTDTQYF.

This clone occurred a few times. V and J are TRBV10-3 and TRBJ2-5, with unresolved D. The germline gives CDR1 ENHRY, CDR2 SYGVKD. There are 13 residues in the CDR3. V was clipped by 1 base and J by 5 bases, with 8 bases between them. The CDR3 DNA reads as TGTGCCATCAGTGAGTTAATGGGGGAGACCCAGTACTTC. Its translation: CAISELMGETQYF.

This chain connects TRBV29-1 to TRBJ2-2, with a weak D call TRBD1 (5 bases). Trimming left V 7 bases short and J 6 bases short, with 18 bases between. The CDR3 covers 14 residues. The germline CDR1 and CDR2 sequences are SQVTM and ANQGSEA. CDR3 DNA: TGCAGCGCTGCACAGTGGGGCAGGTCCGGGGAGCTGTTTTTT. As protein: CSAAQWGRSGELFF.

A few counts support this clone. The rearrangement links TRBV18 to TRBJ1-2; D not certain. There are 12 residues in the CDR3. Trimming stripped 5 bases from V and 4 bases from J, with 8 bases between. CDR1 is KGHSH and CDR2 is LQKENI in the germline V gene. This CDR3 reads CASSEGPYGYTF. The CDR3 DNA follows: TGTGCCAGCTCAGAGGGCCCCTATGGCTACACCTTC.

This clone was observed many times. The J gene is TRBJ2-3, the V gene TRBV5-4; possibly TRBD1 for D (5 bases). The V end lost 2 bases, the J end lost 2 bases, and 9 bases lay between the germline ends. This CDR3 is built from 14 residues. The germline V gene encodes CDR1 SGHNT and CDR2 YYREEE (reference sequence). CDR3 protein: CASSFQGSTDTQYF. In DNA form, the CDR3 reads TGTGCCAGCAGCTTCCAGGGATCCACAGATACGCAGTATTTT.

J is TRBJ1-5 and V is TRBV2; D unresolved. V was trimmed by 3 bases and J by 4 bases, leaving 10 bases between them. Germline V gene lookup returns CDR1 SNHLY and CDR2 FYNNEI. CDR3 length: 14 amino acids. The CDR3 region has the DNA TGTGCCAGCAGTGAGATATCCGTAAATCAGCCCCAGCATTTT. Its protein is CASSEISVNQPQHF.

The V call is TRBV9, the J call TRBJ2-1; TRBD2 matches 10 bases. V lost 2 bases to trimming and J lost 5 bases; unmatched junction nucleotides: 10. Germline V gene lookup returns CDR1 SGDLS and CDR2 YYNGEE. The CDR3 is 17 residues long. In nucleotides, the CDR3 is TGTGCCAGCAGCGTTAGTAGCGGGAGGCTACGAAACAATGAGCAGTTCTTC. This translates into CASSVSSGRLRNNEQFF. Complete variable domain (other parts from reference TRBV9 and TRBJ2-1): DSGVTQTPKHLITATGQRVTLRCSPRSGDLSVYWYQQSLDQGLQFLIQYYNGEERAKGNILERFSAQQFPDLHSELNLSSLELGDSALYFCASSVSSGRLRNNEQFFGPGTRLTVL.

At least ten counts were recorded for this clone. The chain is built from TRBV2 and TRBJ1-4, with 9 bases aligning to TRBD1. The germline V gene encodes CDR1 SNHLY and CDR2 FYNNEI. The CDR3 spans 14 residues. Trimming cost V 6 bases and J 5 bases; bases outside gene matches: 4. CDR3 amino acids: CASSQGQGNEKLFF. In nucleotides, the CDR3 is TGTGCCAGCAGCCAGGGACAGGGAAATGAAAAACTGTTTTTT.

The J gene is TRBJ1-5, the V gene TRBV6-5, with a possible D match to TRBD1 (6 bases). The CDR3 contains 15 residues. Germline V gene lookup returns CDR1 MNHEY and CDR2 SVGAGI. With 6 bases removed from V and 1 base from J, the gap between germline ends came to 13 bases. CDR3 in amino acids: CASSDTGQSNQPQHF. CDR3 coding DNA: TGTGCCAGCAGCGATACCGGACAGAGCAATCAGCCCCAGCATTTT.

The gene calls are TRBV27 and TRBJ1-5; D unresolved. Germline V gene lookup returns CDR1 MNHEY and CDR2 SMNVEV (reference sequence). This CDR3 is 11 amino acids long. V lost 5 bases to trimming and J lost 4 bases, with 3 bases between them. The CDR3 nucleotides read TGTGCCAGCAGTGGGAATCAGCCCCAGCATTTT. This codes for CASSGNQPQHF.

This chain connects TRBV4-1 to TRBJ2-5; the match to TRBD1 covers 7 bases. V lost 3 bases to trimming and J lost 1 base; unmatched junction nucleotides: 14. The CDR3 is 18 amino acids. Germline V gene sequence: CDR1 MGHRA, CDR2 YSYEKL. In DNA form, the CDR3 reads TGCGCCAGCAGCCACAAACAGGGGAAGTATAGTGTCCAAGAGACCCAGTACTTC. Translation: CASSHKQGKYSVQETQYF.

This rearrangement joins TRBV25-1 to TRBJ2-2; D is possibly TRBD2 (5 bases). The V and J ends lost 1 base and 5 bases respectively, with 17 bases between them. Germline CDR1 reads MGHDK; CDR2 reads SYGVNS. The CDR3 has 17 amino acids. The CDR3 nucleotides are TGTGCCAGCAGTGAATGGGTGGCGGGCTCGGAGACCGGGGAGCTGTTTTTT. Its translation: CASSEWVAGSETGELFF.

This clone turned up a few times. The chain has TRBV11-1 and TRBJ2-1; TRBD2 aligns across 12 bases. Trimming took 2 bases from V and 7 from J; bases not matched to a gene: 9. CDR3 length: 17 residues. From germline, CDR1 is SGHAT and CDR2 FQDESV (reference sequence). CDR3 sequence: CASSLTLAGGLWNEQFF. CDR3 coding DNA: TGTGCCAGCAGCTTAACCCTAGCGGGAGGGCTATGGAATGAGCAGTTCTTC.

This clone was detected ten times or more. CDR3 sequence (DNA): TGTGCCAGCAGGCACCTGAACACTGAAGCTTTCTTT. Translation: CASRHLNTEAFF. V is TRBV27 and J is TRBJ1-1; no definite D call. This CDR3 comprises 12 residues. The V end was cut by 6 bases, the J end by 0 bases, with 5 bases between. The germline V gene has CDR1 MNHEY and CDR2 SMNVEV (reference sequence).

The CDR3 spells CASSEDRNTEAFF. The CDR3 region has the DNA TGTGCCAGCAGCGAGGACAGGAACACTGAAGCTTTCTTT. This rearrangement joins TRBV4-2 to TRBJ1-1; a possible D gene is TRBD1 (6 bases). Per germline, CDR1 LGHNA and CDR2 YNFKEQ. Trimming took off 5 bases at V and 1 base at J, with 8 bases between the two ends. The CDR3 extends over 13 amino acids.

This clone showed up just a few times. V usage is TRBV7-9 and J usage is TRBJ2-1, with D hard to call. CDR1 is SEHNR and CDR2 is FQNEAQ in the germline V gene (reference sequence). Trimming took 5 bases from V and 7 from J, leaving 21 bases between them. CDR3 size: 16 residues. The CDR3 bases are TGTGCCAGCAGCCTTCTTCTCCCGTATGTGGGGAATGAGCAGTTCTTC. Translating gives CASSLLLPYVGNEQFF.

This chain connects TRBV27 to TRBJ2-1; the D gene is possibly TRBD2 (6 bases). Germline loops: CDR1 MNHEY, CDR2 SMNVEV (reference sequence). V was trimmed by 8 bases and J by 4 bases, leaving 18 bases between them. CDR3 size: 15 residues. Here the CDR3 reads CASGRTFTLYNEQFF. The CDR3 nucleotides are TGTGCCAGCGGGAGGACCTTTACCCTTTACAATGAGCAGTTCTTC.

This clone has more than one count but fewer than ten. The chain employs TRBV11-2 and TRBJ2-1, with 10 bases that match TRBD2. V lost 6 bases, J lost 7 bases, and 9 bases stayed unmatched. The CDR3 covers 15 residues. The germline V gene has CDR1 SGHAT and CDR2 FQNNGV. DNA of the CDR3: TGTGCCAGCAGACCTATAGCGGGAGGACTGAATGAGCAGTTCTTC. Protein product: CASRPIAGGLNEQFF.